A single sample is the source of the 22 T cell receptor beta chains below, sequenced in a study of blood T cell repertoires in COVID-19. Assay used: immunoSEQ multiplex PCR; TCRdb lists only in-frame clones, some missing. The data show roughly 200,000 clones, with 65% to 85% seen just once and roughly 7.9% held by the top ten. The source material was peripheral blood. Receptors were obtained from a woman of 80 years or more with acute or convalescent COVID-19.

The chain uses TRBV27 and TRBJ2-7, with TRBD1 matching 10 bases. Germline V gene sequence: CDR1 MNHEY, CDR2 SMNVEV (reference sequence). This CDR3 region has 14 residues. V gave up 2 bases and J gave up 3 bases; unmatched junction bases: 1. The CDR3 DNA reads as TGTGCCAGCAGTTTACGGACAGGGGGCTACGAGCAGTACTTC. Encoded protein: CASSLRTGGYEQYF.

This chain joins TRBV5-1 and TRBJ2-7; 10 bases are a match to TRBD2. The trim removed 0 bases at V and 2 bases at J, leaving 8 bases unmatched. Looked up from germline, CDR1 is SGHRS and CDR2 is YFSETQ. The CDR3 has 17 residues. CDR3 nucleotide sequence: TGCGCCAGCAGCTTGGGGGTAGCGGGAGGAAGGGCCTACGAGCAGTACTTC. Translated: CASSLGVAGGRAYEQYF.

This chain joins TRBV7-2 and TRBJ1-4; TRBD1 matches 7 bases. The CDR3 totals 16 residues. Germline V CDR1 and CDR2: SGHTA, FQGNSA. V dropped 5 bases and J dropped 4; count of bases not matched to a gene: 10. CDR3 nucleotides: TGTGCCAGCAGCCCACCGGGACAGCCTTATAATGAAAAACTGTTTTTT. Residues: CASSPPGQPYNEKLFF. The full variable domain, completed using reference TRBV7-2 and TRBJ1-4, is GAGVSQSPSNKVTEKGKDVELRCDPISGHTALYWYRQSLGQGLEFLIYFQGNSAPDKSGLPSDRFSAERTGGSVSTLTIQRTQQEDSAVYLCASSPPGQPYNEKLFFGSGTQLSVL.

The V call is TRBV9, the J call TRBJ2-3, with TRBD2 identical over 8 bases. The CDR3 contains 15 residues. Germline CDR1 is SGDLS and CDR2 is YYNGEE. V trimming: 0 bases; J trimming: 3 bases; junction bases outside the gene matches: 3. CDR3 amino acids: CASSVDSGGTDTQYF. The CDR3 DNA sequence: TGTGCCAGCAGCGTAGACAGCGGGGGTACAGATACGCAGTATTTT.

The chain carries TRBV6-6 and TRBJ2-7, with 7 bases identical to TRBD1. The CDR3 is made up of 15 amino acids. The V and J ends lost 2 bases and 5 bases, in that order; junction bases with no gene match: 9. From germline, CDR1 is MNHNY and CDR2 SVGAGI (reference sequence). CDR3 sequence reads: CASSYPESTGDEQYF. The CDR3 nucleotides read TGTGCCAGCAGTTACCCGGAAAGCACAGGGGACGAGCAGTACTTC.

As regards this clone: The same CDR3 arises from other DNA sequences in this sample as well. This chain joins TRBV9 and TRBJ2-3; 7 bases map to TRBD2. Germline V gene sequence: CDR1 SGDLS, CDR2 YYNGEE. V lost 2 bases, J lost 3 bases, and 9 bases stayed unmatched. This CDR3 contains 16 residues. The CDR3 sequence is CASSVWSGDSTDTQYF. CDR3 bases: TGTGCCAGCAGCGTGTGGAGCGGGGATAGTACAGATACGCAGTATTTT.

The V call is TRBV7-2, the J call TRBJ2-7, with a tentative D call TRBD1 (6 bases). From germline, CDR1 is SGHTA and CDR2 FQGNSA. CDR3 length equals 15 residues. Trimming removed 4 bases from V and 12 bases from J, with 25 bases in between. The CDR3 DNA reads as TGTGCCAGCAGCTACCCCAGAGGACAGAGCTTTTTATGGTACTTC. It codes for CASSYPRGQSFLWYF. Variable domain in full (rest from reference TRBV7-2 and TRBJ2-7): GAGVSQSPSNKVTEKGKDVELRCDPISGHTALYWYRQSLGQGLEFLIYFQGNSAPDKSGLPSDRFSAERTGGSVSTLTIQRTQQEDSAVYLCASSYPRGQSFLWYFGPGTRLTVT.

This rearrangement joins TRBV6-5 to TRBJ1-4; 7 nucleotides agree with TRBD1. Germline lookup yields CDR1 MNHEY and CDR2 SVGAGI. V trimming: 2 bases; J trimming: 10 bases; junction bases outside the gene matches: 7. CDR3 size: 14 residues. The CDR3 protein is CASSYSDREGKLFF. The DNA for the CDR3 is TGTGCCAGCAGTTACAGCGACAGGGAAGGAAAACTGTTTTTT.

This chain joins TRBV13 and TRBJ2-7; 9 positions match TRBD1. The germline V gene has CDR1 PRHDT and CDR2 FYEKMQ (reference sequence). The J segment lost 1 base and the V segment lost 4 bases, leaving 2 bases of the junction unmatched. The CDR3 is 14 amino acids. Here the CDR3 DNA reads TGTGCCAGCAGCTATGGACAGGGGTCCTACGAGCAGTACTTC. It codes for CASSYGQGSYEQYF. Supplemented by reference TRBV13 and TRBJ2-7, the full variable domain reads AAGVIQSPRHLIKEKRETATLKCYPIPRHDTVYWYQQGPGQDPQFLISFYEKMQSDKGSIPDRFSAQQFSDYHSELNMSSLELGDSALYFCASSYGQGSYEQYFGPGTRLTVT.

V usage is TRBV29-1 and J usage is TRBJ2-7, with TRBD2 as a possible D gene (6 bases). Germline V CDR1 and CDR2: SQVTM, ANQGSEA. The CDR3 runs to 13 residues. The germline V and J ends were trimmed by 5 bases and 0 bases, with 11 bases remaining between them. The CDR3 region is CSVSLTSSYEQYF. CDR3 DNA sequence: TGCAGCGTTTCCTTGACTAGCTCCTACGAGCAGTACTTC.

The DNA of the CDR3 is TGTGCCAGCAGCTCTTCGGGAAGTATCATCTCCTACAATGAGCAGTTCTTC. Its protein product is CASSSSGSIISYNEQFF. The chain joins TRBV7-3 to TRBJ2-1, with TRBD2 as a possible D gene (5 bases). The CDR3 is made up of 17 amino acids. The germline gives CDR1 SGHTA, CDR2 FQGTGA. V dropped 4 bases and J dropped 0 bases, with 16 bases sitting between them.

This clone was seen once. The chain links TRBV7-3 to TRBJ2-1; 7 bases are shared with TRBD2. The V and J ends lost 4 bases and 1 base, in that order; junction bases with no gene match: 4. This CDR3 contains 15 residues. The V gene's germline CDR1 is SGHTA and CDR2 FQGTGA. CDR3 nucleotides: TGTGCCAGCAGCTCGGCCGGGAGGTCCTACAATGAGCAGTTCTTC. Translated, it gives CASSSAGRSYNEQFF.

This chain joins TRBV2 and TRBJ1-1; D gene unclear. Germline V gene data show CDR1 as SNHLY and CDR2 as FYNNEI. This CDR3 contains 13 residues. Between the trimmed V and J ends, which lost 1 base and 7 bases, there was a span of 10 bases. CDR3 DNA sequence: TGTGCCAGCAGTGAAGGGGAGTTTGATGAAGCTTTCTTT. This encodes CASSEGEFDEAFF.

This clone was observed a single time. The rearrangement links TRBV6-1 to TRBJ2-5, with D uncertain. With 2 bases removed from V and 5 bases from J, the gap between germline ends came to 6 bases. CDR1 and CDR2 from the germline V gene are MNHNS and SASEGT. The CDR3 is 12 residues long. Here the CDR3 reads CASSELSETQYF. The CDR3 coding sequence is TGTGCCAGCAGTGAACTCTCGGAGACCCAGTACTTC.

V and J are TRBV29-1 and TRBJ2-7; tentative D call: TRBD1 (6 bases). Trimming pared 1 base from V and 2 bases from J, leaving 15 bases between. Germline loops: CDR1 SQVTM, CDR2 ANQGSEA. The CDR3 is 15 amino acids. CDR3 bases: TGCAGCGTTGAAGGAACTCCAGGGGACCCCTACGAGCAGTACTTC. This translates into CSVEGTPGDPYEQYF.

The chain recombines TRBV5-1 with TRBJ1-1, with D possibly TRBD1 on 6 matching bases. V dropped 4 bases and J dropped 2 bases, with 18 bases sitting between them. The CDR3 length is 16 residues. Per germline, CDR1 SGHRS and CDR2 YFSETQ. The CDR3 DNA follows: TGCGCCAGCAGCCCAACCGTACAGGGAGCAAACACTGAAGCTTTCTTT. Its translation is CASSPTVQGANTEAFF.

The rearrangement uses TRBV3-1 (or the pseudogene TRBV3-2) and TRBJ2-7, with 10 bases identical to TRBD2. The CDR3 is 18 residues long. The V gene end was trimmed by 1 base and the J gene end by 3 bases; junction bases not matched to a gene: 12. Germline loops: CDR1 LGHDT, CDR2 YNNKEL (reference sequence). Here the CDR3 reads CASSQGNPGLASLYEQYF. The DNA of the CDR3 is TGTGCCAGCAGCCAAGGGAATCCGGGACTAGCGTCGCTCTACGAGCAGTACTTC.

The CDR3 sequence is CASRSPGTGAQPQHF. In nucleotides, the CDR3 is TGTGCCAGTAGAAGTCCCGGGACAGGCGCTCAGCCCCAGCATTTT. The V and J genes are TRBV19 and TRBJ1-5; 8 nucleotides agree with TRBD1. The CDR3 consists of 15 residues. The germline V gene has CDR1 LNHDA and CDR2 SQIVND (reference sequence). The trim removed 6 bases at V and 6 bases at J, leaving 10 bases unmatched.

This chain connects TRBV6-5 to TRBJ1-6; weak D call: TRBD1 (6 bases). The V and J ends lost 6 bases and 9 bases respectively, with 12 bases between them. From germline, CDR1 is MNHEY and CDR2 SVGAGI. This CDR3 region has 13 residues. The CDR3, as DNA: TGTGCCAGCAGACGGGGGGCAAGTTCACCCCTCCACTTT. Its translation is CASRRGASSPLHF.

The gene calls are TRBV4-2 and TRBJ2-7, with D possibly being TRBD1 (6 bases). The germline CDR1 and CDR2 sequences are LGHNA and YNFKEQ. The CDR3 has 15 residues. V was shortened by 0 bases and J by 2 bases, with 11 bases between the two germline ends. This CDR3 is CASSQDGQSPYEQYF. CDR3 in DNA: TGTGCCAGCAGCCAAGATGGACAGTCACCCTACGAGCAGTACTTC.

The chain has TRBV6-5 and TRBJ2-7, with a possible D match to TRBD1 (6 bases). Germline V gives CDR1 MNHEY, CDR2 SVGAGI. The CDR3 has 13 residues. Trimming took off 7 bases at V and 3 bases at J, with 13 bases between the two ends. The CDR3 DNA sequence: TGTGCCAGCAAACAGGGTGTATTCTACGAGCAGTACTTC. It codes for CASKQGVFYEQYF.

The rearrangement links TRBV25-1 to TRBJ2-5; 12 bases are shared with TRBD2. The CDR3 contains 15 residues. V shed 8 bases, J shed 2 bases, and the junction held 6 bases outside the gene matches. Germline loops: CDR1 MGHDK, CDR2 SYGVNS. CDR3 residues: CASSSGGGRQETQYF. DNA of the CDR3: TGTGCCAGCTCTAGCGGGGGGGGCCGTCAAGAGACCCAGTACTTC.